This TCR beta chain came from a study of T cells in women clearing cervical HPV infection. Each participant carried one incident cervical HPV16 infection only. Germline-derived CDR1 and CDR2 are WSHSY and SAAADI. Trimming shortened V by 4 bases and J by 6 bases, and 10 bases separated the two germline ends. CDR3 length equals 13 residues. About this clone itself: The antigen is undetermined. The observed sequence ends 3 residues before the CDR3 terminus, with the missing tail filled in from the germline J gene.

Study-wide findings and caveats: Repertoire richness, not evenness, was significantly elevated in CIN3+ cases versus controls.

This table comes from immunoSEQ multiplex PCR, and its TCRdb copy is limited to in-frame clones, with some not included. The sample totals around 31,000 clones. Sequences were obtained from blood buffy coat. The TCR was taken from a woman aged 18-70 years with a cervical HPV16 infection that either progressed to CIN3+ or cleared (not recorded which). The chain has TRBV10-2 and TRBJ1-5; D may be TRBD1 (6 bases). CDR3 DNA (partial): TGCGCCAGCAGTGGGACAGCAGGTCAGCCC. Its protein is CASSGTAGQP. The complete CDR3 reads CASSGTAGQPQHF.